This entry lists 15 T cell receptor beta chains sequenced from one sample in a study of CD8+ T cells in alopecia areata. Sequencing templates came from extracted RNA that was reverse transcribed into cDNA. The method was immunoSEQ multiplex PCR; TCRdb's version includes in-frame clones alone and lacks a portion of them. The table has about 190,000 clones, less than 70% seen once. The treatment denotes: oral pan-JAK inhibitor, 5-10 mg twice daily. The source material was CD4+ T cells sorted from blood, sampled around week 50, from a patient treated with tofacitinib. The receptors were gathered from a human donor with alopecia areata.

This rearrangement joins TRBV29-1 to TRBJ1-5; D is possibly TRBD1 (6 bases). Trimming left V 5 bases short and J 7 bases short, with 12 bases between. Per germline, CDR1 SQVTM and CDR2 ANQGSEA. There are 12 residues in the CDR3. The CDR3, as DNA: TGCAGCGTTTCCGACAGGAACCAGCCCCAGCATTTT. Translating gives CSVSDRNQPQHF.

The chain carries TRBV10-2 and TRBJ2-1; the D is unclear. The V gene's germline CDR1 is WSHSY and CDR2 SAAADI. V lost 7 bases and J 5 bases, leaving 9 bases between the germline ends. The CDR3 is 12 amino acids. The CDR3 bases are TGCGCCAGCAACCAACTCAACAATGAGCAGTTCTTC. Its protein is CASNQLNNEQFF.

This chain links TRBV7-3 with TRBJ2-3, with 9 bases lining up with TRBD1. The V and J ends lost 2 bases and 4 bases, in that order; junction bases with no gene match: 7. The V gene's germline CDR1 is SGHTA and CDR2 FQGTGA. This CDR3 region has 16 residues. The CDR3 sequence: CASSLLTGQGPDTQYF. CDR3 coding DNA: TGTGCCAGCAGCTTATTAACGGGACAGGGACCAGATACGCAGTATTTT.

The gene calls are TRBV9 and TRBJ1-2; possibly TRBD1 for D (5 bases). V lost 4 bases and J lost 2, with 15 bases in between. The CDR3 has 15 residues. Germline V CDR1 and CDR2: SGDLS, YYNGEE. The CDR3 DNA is TGTGCCAGCAGCCCCAAATGGGGGTCAAACTATGGCTACACCTTC. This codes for CASSPKWGSNYGYTF.

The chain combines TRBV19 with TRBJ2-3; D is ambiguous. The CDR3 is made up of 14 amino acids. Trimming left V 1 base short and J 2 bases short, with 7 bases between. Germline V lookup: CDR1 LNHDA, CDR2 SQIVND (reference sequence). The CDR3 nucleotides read TGTGCCAGTAGTATAGGCGGCTACACAGATACGCAGTATTTT. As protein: CASSIGGYTDTQYF.

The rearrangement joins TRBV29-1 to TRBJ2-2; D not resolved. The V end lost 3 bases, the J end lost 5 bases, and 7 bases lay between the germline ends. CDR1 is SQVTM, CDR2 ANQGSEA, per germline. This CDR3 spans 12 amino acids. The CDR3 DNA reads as TGCAGCGTTGAGAGGCCGACCGGGGAGCTGTTTTTT. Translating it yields CSVERPTGELFF.

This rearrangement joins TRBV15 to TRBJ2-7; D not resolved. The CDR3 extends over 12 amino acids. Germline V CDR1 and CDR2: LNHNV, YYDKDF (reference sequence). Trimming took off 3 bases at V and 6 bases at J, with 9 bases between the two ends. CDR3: CATSREQVEQYF. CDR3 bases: TGTGCCACCAGCAGGGAGCAGGTCGAGCAGTACTTC.

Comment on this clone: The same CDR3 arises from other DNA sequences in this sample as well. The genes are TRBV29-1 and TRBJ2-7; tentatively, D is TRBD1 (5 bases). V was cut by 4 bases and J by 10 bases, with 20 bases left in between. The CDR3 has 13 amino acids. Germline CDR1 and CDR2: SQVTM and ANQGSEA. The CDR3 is CSVVTGFQGEQYF. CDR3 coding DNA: TGCAGCGTTGTCACCGGTTTTCAGGGCGAACAGTACTTC.

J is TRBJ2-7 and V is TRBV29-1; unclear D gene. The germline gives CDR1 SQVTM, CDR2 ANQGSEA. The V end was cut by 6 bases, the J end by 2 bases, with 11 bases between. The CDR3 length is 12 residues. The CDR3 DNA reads TGCAGCGTGATGGGGAAGCCCTACGAGCAGTACTTC. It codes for CSVMGKPYEQYF.

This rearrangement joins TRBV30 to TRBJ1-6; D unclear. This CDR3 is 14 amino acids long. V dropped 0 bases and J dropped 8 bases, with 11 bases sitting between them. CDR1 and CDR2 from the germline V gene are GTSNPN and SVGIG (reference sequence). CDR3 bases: TGTGCCTGGAGTGTACTAGGAGGATATTCACCCCTCCACTTT. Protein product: CAWSVLGGYSPLHF.

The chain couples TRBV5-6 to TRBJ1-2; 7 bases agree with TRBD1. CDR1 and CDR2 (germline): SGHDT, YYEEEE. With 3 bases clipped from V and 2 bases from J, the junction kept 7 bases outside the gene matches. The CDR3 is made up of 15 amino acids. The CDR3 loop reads CASSSGTGENYGYTF. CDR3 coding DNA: TGTGCCAGCAGCTCGGGAACAGGGGAAAACTATGGCTACACCTTC.

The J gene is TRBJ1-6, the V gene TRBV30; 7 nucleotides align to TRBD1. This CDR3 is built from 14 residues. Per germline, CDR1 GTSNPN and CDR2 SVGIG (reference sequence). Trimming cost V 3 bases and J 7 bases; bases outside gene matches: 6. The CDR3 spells CAWRFDRENSPLHF. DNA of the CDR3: TGTGCCTGGAGATTTGACAGGGAGAATTCACCCCTCCACTTT.

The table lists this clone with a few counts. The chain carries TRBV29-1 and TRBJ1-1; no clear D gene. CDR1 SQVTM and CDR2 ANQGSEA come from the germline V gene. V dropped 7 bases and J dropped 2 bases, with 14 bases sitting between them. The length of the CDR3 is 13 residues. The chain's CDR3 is CSGAGVGNTEAFF. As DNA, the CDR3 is TGCAGCGGGGCGGGTGTGGGAAACACTGAAGCTTTCTTT.

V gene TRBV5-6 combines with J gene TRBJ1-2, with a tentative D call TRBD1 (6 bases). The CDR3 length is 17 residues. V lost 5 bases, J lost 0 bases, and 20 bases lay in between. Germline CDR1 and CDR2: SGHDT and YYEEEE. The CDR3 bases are TGTGCCAGCAGACTTTTCGGGACACTTAATCCTAACTATGGCTACACCTTC. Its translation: CASRLFGTLNPNYGYTF.

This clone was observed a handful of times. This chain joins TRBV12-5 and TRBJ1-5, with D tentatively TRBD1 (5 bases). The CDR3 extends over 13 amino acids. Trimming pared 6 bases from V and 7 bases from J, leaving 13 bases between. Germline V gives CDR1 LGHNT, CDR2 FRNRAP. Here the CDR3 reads CASGPEEGQPQHF. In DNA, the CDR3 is TGTGCTAGTGGCCCTGAAGAGGGGCAGCCCCAGCATTTT.